This T cell receptor (beta chain) is drawn from a study of T cells in women clearing cervical HPV infection. This table comes from immunoSEQ multiplex PCR, and its TCRdb copy is limited to in-frame clones, with some not included. The data show about 25,000 clones, and the top ten clones hold 3.7%. Comments on this clone: The read ends 3 residues early relative to the CDR3; the germline J gene fills the gap.

V lost 4 bases and J 5 bases, leaving 12 bases between the germline ends. Germline V gene sequence: CDR1 SGHRS, CDR2 YFSETQ. The CDR3 consists of 13 residues. The sample taken for sequencing was blood buffy coat. The TCR comes from a woman aged 18-69 years with a cervical HPV16 infection that either progressed to CIN3+ or cleared (not recorded which). V gene TRBV5-1 combines with J gene TRBJ1-2, with D maybe TRBD1 (6 bases). The CDR3 bases that were read are TGCGCCAGCAGCCCCGGACAGACTTATGGC. This sequence encodes CASSPGQTYG. In full, the CDR3 reads CASSPGQTYGYTF.